This is a list of T cell receptor beta chains from one sample in a study of T cell responses to AZD1222 COVID-19 vaccine. TCRdb keeps only in-frame clones here, not all; method: immunoSEQ multiplex PCR. Of more than 95,000 clones in the sample, 88% are singletons; the top ten hold less than 4%. The source material was peripheral blood, sampled 28 days after the second AZD1222 dose. The source is an adult who received the AZD1222 COVID-19 vaccine. Each CDR3 is given with its conserved first and last residue. The order of the fields is clone size, J gene, V gene, D gene, CDR3 protein, CDR3 DNA. D genes are given only for firm matches. Size is stated for part of the rows, as once, few or many counts, or as a class when the clone is expanded.

NA | TRBJ1-2 | TRBV18 | NA | CASSRDRNYGYTF | TGTGCCAGCTCACGGGACCGGAACTATGGCTACACCTTC
NA | TRBJ2-7 | TRBV29-1 | NA | CSARDTLLSYEQYF | TGCAGCGCTCGAGATACTCTACTCTCCTACGAGCAGTACTTC
few | TRBJ1-6 | TRBV7-2 | NA | CASSFSLWGFRNSPLHF | TGTGCCAGCAGCTTCTCGCTATGGGGGTTTAGAAATTCACCCCTCCACTTT
many | TRBJ1-6 | TRBV14 | TRBD1 | CASSHYEEATGPDNSPLHF | TGTGCCAGCAGCCATTATGAGGAGGCGACAGGGCCAGATAATTCACCCCTCCACTTT
NA | TRBJ2-5 | TRBV7-2 | NA | CASSSRSRTQYF | TGTGCCAGCAGCTCCCGGTCAAGGACCCAGTACTTC
NA | TRBJ1-5 | TRBV7-6 | TRBD1 | CASSPWDSGNQPQHF | TGTGCCAGCAGCCCGTGGGACAGCGGCAATCAGCCCCAGCATTTT
once | TRBJ1-3 | TRBV12-3/TRBV12-4 | NA | CASRGDAGNTIYF | TGTGCCAGCAGAGGGGACGCTGGAAACACCATATATTTT
NA | TRBJ2-7 | TRBV4-3 | TRBD1 | CASSQESTGDYEQYF | TGCGCCAGCAGCCAAGAGTCGACAGGGGACTACGAGCAGTACTTC
NA | TRBJ2-6 | TRBV29-1 | TRBD1 | CSVGSGGFGANVLTF | TGCAGCGTTGGTTCAGGGGGCTTTGGGGCCAACGTCCTGACTTTC
NA | TRBJ1-6 | TRBV5-1 | TRBD1 | CASSQGVGSPLHF | TGCGCCAGCAGCCAGGGGGTAGGTTCACCCCTCCACTTT
medium-sized | TRBJ2-7 | TRBV4-1 | TRBD2 | CASSQEGYPAGVLSEQYF | TGCGCCAGCAGCCAAGAGGGCTACCCGGCGGGGGTCCTCTCCGAGCAGTACTTC
NA | TRBJ1-1 | TRBV19 | NA | CASSWPRGGLNTEAFF | TGTGCCAGTAGTTGGCCGCGGGGGGGGCTGAACACTGAAGCTTTCTTT
NA | TRBJ2-1 | TRBV6-2/TRBV6-3 | NA | CASSYSRGWRSSYNEQFF | TGTGCCAGCAGTTACTCGAGGGGGTGGCGAAGCTCCTACAATGAGCAGTTCTTC
NA | TRBJ1-2 | TRBV9 | NA | CASSLGGLHNYGYTF | TGTGCCAGCAGTCTGGGGGGACTTCATAACTATGGCTACACCTTC
few | TRBJ1-2 | TRBV19 | NA | CASVRDTAPAYGYTF | TGTGCCAGCGTCCGAGACACAGCTCCGGCGTATGGCTACACCTTC
NA | TRBJ2-5 | TRBV4-2 | TRBD2 | CASSQGLAGVGETQYF | TGTGCCAGCAGCCAAGGACTAGCGGGAGTGGGAGAGACCCAGTACTTC
NA | TRBJ2-6 | TRBV6-4 | NA | CASSEYPGANVLTF | TGTGCCAGCAGTGAATACCCGGGGGCCAACGTCCTGACTTTC
NA | TRBJ2-7 | TRBV28 | NA | CASSLRAFGHEQYF | TGTGCCAGCAGTTTACGAGCGTTCGGTCACGAGCAGTACTTC
NA | TRBJ1-2 | TRBV28 | TRBD1 | CASSVRDREGYTF | TGTGCCAGCAGTGTCCGGGACAGGGAGGGCTACACCTTC
NA | TRBJ1-2 | TRBV7-2 | TRBD1 | CASSRSRQGALSGYTF | TGTGCCAGCAGCCGCTCCCGACAGGGGGCCTTAAGTGGCTACACCTTC
NA | TRBJ1-5 | TRBV5-1 | TRBD1 | CASSRTGSNQPQHF | TGCGCCAGCAGCCGGACAGGGTCTAATCAGCCCCAGCATTTT
NA | TRBJ1-5 | TRBV7-8 | TRBD1 | CASSLPGQGNQPQHF | TGTGCCAGCAGCTTGCCGGGACAGGGGAATCAGCCCCAGCATTTT
NA | TRBJ2-5 | TRBV2 | TRBD1 | CASAVDRQETQYF | TGTGCCAGCGCAGTGGACAGGCAAGAGACCCAGTACTTC
NA | TRBJ2-3 | TRBV6-4 | NA | CASSVEGGTNTQYF | TGTGCCAGCTCCGTGGAGGGGGGCACGAATACGCAGTATTTT
NA | TRBJ1-1 | TRBV29-1 | NA | CSADYVNTEAFF | TGCAGCGCGGACTACGTGAACACTGAAGCTTTCTTT
NA | TRBJ2-7 | TRBV5-5 | NA | CASSLVAEVGYEQYF | TGTGCCAGCAGCTTGGTGGCAGAGGTCGGCTACGAGCAGTACTTC
NA | TRBJ1-4 | TRBV7-9 | NA | CASSLGQQNEKLFF | TGTGCCAGCAGCTTAGGACAACAAAATGAAAAACTGTTTTTT
few | TRBJ1-1 | TRBV6-2/TRBV6-3 | NA | CASSYVRGAEAFF | TGTGCCAGCAGTTACGTCCGGGGGGCTGAAGCTTTCTTT
NA | TRBJ2-7 | TRBV4-2 | TRBD2 | CASSHPGLAGYEQYF | TGTGCCAGCAGCCACCCCGGACTAGCAGGCTACGAGCAGTACTTC
few | TRBJ1-2 | TRBV21-1 | NA | CASSKVGSQLRMGNYGYTF | TGTGCCAGCAGCAAAGTGGGGTCGCAGCTTCGAATGGGAAACTATGGCTACACCTTC
few | TRBJ1-1 | TRBV4-1 | NA | CASSQSTEAFF | TGCGCCAGCAGCCAATCGACTGAAGCTTTCTTT
NA | TRBJ2-3 | TRBV9 | TRBD2 | CASSVVASGGITDTQYF | TGTGCCAGCAGCGTAGTGGCTAGCGGGGGAATCACAGATACGCAGTATTTT
once | TRBJ2-7 | TRBV4-1 | NA | CASSQDRDCCEQYF | TGCGCCAGCAGCCAAGACCGAGATTGCTGCGAGCAGTACTTC
NA | TRBJ1-1 | TRBV19 | NA | CASSIAGVVANTEAFF | TGTGCCAGTAGTATAGCCGGGGTAGTGGCGAACACTGAAGCTTTCTTT
NA | TRBJ2-2 | TRBV2 | TRBD1 | CASRTGTGLAGELFF | TGTGCCAGCAGGACCGGGACAGGCTTGGCCGGGGAGCTGTTTTTT
NA | TRBJ1-4 | TRBV29-1 | NA | CSVYKGGYEEKLFF | TGCAGCGTCTATAAAGGGGGTTACGAGGAAAAACTGTTTTTT
few | TRBJ1-1 | TRBV19 | NA | CASSLAGWDTEAFF | TGTGCCAGTAGTCTGGCAGGATGGGACACTGAAGCTTTCTTT
NA | TRBJ1-2 | TRBV18 | TRBD1 | CASSRQGEGYTF | TGTGCCAGCTCCCGACAGGGTGAGGGCTACACCTTC
NA | TRBJ1-1 | TRBV12-5 | NA | CASGLKEINTEAFF | TGTGCTAGTGGTTTGAAGGAGATTAACACTGAAGCTTTCTTT
NA | TRBJ1-5 | TRBV27 | NA | CASRPLGTFNQPQHF | TGTGCCAGCAGGCCGTTGGGTACATTCAATCAGCCCCAGCATTTT